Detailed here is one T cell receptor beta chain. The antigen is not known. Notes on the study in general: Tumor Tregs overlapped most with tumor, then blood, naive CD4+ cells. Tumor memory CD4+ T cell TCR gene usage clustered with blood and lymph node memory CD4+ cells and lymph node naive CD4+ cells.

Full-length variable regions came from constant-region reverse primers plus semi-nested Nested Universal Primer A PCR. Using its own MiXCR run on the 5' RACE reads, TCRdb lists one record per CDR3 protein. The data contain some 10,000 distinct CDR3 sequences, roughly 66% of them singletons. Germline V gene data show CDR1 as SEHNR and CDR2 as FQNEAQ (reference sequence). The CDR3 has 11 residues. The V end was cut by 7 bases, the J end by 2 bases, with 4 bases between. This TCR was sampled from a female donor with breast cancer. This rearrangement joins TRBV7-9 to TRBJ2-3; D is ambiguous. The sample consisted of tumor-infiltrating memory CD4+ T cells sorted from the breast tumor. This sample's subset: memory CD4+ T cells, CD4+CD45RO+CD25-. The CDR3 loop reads CASTYTDTQYF. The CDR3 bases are TGTGCCAGCACCTACACAGATACGCAGTATTTT.